This TCR beta chain was found in a study of cytomegalovirus exposure and HLA in healthy donors. Study results and limitations: Per a later analysis, 18,000 or so TCR beta sequences showed association with HLA alleles at 0.05 false discovery rate. It was reported that the classifier diagnosed cytomegalovirus status with high specificity and sensitivity in both the original and validation cohorts. The study put 150 or so TCR beta chains on its list as cytomegalovirus-associated.

PCR amplification relied on 60 Vbeta primers (plus 13 Jbeta primers). Profiling relied on immunoSEQ multiplex PCR, and the TCRdb table lists in-frame clones only, not all of them. The sample carries 180,000 or so clones, approximately 83% recorded once. A remark on this clone: No antigen is known for it.

Sequencing input: PBMCs. The TCR originated in a man aged 18 to 35 in good health and CMV-seropositive.

CDR3 coding DNA: TGTGCCAGCAGCGAGGAGGTATCAAGCAATCAGCCCCAGCATTTT. Protein sequence: CASSEEVSSNQPQHF. This chain links TRBV7-8 with TRBJ1-5, with D hard to call. V lost 5 bases and J 1 base, leaving 12 bases between the germline ends. Germline V gene data show CDR1 as SGHVS and CDR2 as FQNEAQ. This CDR3 has 15 residues.